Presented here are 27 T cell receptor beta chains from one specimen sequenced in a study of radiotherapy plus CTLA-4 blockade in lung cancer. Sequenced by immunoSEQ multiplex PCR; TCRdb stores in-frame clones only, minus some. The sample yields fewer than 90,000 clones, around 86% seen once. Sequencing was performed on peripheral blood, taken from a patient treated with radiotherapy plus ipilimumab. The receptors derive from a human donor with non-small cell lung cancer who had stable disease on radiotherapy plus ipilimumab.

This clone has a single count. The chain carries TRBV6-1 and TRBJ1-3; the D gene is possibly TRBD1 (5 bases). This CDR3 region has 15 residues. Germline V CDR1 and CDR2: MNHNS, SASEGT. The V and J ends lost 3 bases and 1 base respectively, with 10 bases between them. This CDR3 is CASSDRRGSGNTIYF. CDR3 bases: TGTGCCAGCAGTGACCGTCGGGGGTCTGGAAACACCATATATTTT.

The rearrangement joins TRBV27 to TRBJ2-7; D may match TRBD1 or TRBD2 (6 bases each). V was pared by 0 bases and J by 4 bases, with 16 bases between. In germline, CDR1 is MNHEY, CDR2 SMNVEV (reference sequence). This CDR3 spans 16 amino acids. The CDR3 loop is CASSLSGVGGPYEQYF. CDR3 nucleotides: TGTGCCAGCAGTTTATCTGGCGTAGGGGGGCCTTACGAGCAGTACTTC.

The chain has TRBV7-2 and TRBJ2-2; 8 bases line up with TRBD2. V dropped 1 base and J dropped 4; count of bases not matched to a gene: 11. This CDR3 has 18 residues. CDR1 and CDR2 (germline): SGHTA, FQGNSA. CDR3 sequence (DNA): TGTGCCAGCAGCTTAGGGAGGTTGGCGGGGGGCCGCACCGGGGAGCTGTTTTTT. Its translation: CASSLGRLAGGRTGELFF.

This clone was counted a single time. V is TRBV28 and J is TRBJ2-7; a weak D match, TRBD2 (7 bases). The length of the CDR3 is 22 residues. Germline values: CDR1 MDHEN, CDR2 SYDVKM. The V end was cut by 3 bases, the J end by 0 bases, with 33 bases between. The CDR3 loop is CASSLNPSFLGGPRTPSYEQYF. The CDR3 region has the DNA TGTGCCAGCAGTTTGAATCCCTCCTTTTTGGGGGGGCCCCGGACCCCCTCCTACGAGCAGTACTTC.

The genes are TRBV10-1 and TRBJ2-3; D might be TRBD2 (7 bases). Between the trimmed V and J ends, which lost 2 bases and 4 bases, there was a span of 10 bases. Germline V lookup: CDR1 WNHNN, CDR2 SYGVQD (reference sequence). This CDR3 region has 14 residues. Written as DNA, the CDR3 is TGCGCCAGCAGTGAGAAGGGGGGGTCAGATACGCAGTATTTT. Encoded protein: CASSEKGGSDTQYF.

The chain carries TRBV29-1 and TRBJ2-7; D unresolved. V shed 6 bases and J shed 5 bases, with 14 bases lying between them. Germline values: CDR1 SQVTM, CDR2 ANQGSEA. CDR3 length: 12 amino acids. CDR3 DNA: TGCAGCGTAAAGGCAGGATCGGACGAGCAGTACTTC. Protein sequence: CSVKAGSDEQYF.

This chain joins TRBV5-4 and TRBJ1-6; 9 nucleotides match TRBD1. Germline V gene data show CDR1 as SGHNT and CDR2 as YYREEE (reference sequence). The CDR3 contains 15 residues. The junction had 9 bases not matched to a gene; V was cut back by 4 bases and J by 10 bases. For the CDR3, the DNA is TGTGCCAGCAGCGACCCGGGACAGGGTTTATCACCCCTCCACTTT. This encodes CASSDPGQGLSPLHF. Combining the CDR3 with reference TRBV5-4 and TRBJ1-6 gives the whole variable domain ETGVTQSPTHLIKTRGQQVTLRCSSQSGHNTVSWYQQALGQGPQFIFQYYREEENGRGNFPPRFSGLQFPNYSSELNVNALELDDSALYLCASSDPGQGLSPLHFGNGTRLTVT.

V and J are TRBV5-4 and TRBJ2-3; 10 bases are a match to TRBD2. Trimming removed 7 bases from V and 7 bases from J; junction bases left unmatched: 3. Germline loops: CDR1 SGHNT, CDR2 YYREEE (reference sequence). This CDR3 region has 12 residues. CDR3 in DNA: TGTGCCAGCGGGACTAGCGTCAATACGCAGTATTTT. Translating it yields CASGTSVNTQYF.

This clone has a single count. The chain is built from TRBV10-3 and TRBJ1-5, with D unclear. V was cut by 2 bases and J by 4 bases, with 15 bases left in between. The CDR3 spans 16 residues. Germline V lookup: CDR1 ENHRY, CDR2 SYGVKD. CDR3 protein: CAISEDSLLGNQPQHF. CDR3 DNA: TGTGCCATCAGTGAGGACTCTCTTCTAGGAAATCAGCCCCAGCATTTT.

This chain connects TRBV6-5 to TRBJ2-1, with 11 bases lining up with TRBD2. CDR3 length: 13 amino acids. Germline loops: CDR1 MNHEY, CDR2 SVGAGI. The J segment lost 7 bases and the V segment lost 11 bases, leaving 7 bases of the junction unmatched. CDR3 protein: CAAGLAGWNEQFF. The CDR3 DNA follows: TGTGCCGCCGGACTAGCGGGTTGGAATGAGCAGTTCTTC.

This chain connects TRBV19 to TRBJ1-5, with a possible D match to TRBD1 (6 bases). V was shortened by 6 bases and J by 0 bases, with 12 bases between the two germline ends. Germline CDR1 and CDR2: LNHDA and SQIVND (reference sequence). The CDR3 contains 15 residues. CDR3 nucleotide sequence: TGTGCCAGTAGCATTACAGGGAGTAGCAATCAGCCCCAGCATTTT. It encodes CASSITGSSNQPQHF.

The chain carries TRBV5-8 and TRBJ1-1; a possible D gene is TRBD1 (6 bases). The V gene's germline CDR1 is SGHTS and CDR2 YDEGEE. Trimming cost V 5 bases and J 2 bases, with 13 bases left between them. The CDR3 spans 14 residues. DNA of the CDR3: TGTGCCAGCAGACCTGACAGGATTAACACTGAAGCTTTCTTT. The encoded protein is CASRPDRINTEAFF.

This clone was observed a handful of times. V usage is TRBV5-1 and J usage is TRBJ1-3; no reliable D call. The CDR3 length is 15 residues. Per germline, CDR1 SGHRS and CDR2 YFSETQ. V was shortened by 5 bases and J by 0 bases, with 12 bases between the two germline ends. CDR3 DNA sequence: TGCGCCAGCAGGGACTCCCCGAGCTCTGGAAACACCATATATTTT. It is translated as CASRDSPSSGNTIYF.

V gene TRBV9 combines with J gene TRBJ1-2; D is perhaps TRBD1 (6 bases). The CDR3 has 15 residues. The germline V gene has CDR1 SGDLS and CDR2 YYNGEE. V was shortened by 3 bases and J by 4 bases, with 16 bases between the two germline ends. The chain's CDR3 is CASSAGTGGPYGYTF. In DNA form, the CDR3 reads TGTGCCAGCAGCGCCGGGACTGGGGGCCCCTATGGCTACACCTTC.

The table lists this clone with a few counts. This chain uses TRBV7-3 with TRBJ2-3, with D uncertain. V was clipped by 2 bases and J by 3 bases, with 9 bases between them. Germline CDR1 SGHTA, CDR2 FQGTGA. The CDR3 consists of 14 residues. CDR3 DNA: TGTGCCAGCAGCTTACGGGTTAGGACAGATACGCAGTATTTT. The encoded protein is CASSLRVRTDTQYF.

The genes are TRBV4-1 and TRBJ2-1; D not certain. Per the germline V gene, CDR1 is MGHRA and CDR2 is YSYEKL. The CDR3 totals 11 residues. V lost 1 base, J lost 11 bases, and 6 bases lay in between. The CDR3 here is CASSQANQQFF. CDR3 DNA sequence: TGCGCCAGCAGCCAAGCTAATCAGCAGTTCTTC.

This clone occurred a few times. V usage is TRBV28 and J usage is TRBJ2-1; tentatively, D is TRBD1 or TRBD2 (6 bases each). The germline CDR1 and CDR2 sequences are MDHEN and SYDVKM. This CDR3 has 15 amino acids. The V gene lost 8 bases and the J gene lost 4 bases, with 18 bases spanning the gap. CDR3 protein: CASGPPGAGYNEQFF. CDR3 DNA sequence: TGTGCCAGCGGTCCACCGGGGGCAGGATACAATGAGCAGTTCTTC.

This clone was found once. The CDR3 DNA follows: TGTGCCAGCAGTGAAAAGGGTTTGAACACTGAAGCTTTCTTT. This sequence encodes CASSEKGLNTEAFF. V is TRBV2 and J is TRBJ1-1; the D is unclear. CDR3 length: 14 residues. The germline V gene has CDR1 SNHLY and CDR2 FYNNEI. The germline V and J ends were trimmed by 2 bases and 0 bases, with 7 bases remaining between them.

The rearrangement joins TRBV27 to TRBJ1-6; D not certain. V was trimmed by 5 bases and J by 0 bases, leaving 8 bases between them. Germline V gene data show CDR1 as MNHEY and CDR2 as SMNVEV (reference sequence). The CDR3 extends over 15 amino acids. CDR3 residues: CASSIQSSYNSPLHF. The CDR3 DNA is TGTGCCAGCAGTATCCAGAGCTCCTATAATTCACCCCTCCACTTT.

The CDR3 region has the DNA TGTGCCAGCAGACCCAGGGGAGGGACTGCCTACGAGCAGTACTTC. Translation gives CASRPRGGTAYEQYF. This sequence joins TRBV7-6 and TRBJ2-7, with D perhaps matching TRBD2 (7 bases). This CDR3 spans 15 amino acids. V was clipped by 6 bases and J by 2 bases, with 17 bases between them. CDR1 SGHVS and CDR2 FNYEAQ come from the germline V gene.

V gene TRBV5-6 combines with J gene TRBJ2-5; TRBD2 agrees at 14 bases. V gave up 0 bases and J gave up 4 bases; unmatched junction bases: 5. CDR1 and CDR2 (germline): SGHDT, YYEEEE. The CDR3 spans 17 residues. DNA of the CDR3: TGTGCCAGCAGCTTGGAAGGGACTAGCGGGAGAACAGAGACCCAGTACTTC. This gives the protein CASSLEGTSGRTETQYF.

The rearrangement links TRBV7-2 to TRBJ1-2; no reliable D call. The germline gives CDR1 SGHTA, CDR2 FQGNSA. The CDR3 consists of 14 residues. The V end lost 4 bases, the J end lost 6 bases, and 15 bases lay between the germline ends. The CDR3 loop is CASSSYLSEDGYTF. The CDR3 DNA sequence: TGTGCCAGCAGCTCCTACCTTTCCGAGGATGGCTACACCTTC.

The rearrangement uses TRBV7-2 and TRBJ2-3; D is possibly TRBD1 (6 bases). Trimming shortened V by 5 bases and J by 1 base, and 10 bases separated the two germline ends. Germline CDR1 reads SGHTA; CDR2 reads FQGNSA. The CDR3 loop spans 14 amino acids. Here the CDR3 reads CASSQNRGTDTQYF. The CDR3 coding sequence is TGTGCCAGCAGCCAGAACAGGGGCACAGATACGCAGTATTTT. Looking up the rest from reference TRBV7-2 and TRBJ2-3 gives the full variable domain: GAGVSQSPSNKVTEKGKDVELRCDPISGHTALYWYRQSLGQGLEFLIYFQGNSAPDKSGLPSDRFSAERTGGSVSTLTIQRTQQEDSAVYLCASSQNRGTDTQYFGPGTRLTVL.

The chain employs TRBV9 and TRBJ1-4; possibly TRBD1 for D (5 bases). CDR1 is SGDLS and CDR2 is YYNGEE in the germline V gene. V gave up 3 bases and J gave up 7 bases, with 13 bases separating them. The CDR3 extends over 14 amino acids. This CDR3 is CASSAHGTSEKLFF. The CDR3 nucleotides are TGTGCCAGCAGCGCCCACGGGACGTCTGAAAAACTGTTTTTT.

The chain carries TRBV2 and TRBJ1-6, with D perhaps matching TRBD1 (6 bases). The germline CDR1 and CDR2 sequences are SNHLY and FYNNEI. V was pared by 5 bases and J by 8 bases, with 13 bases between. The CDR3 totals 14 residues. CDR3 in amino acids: CASSLLAGDSPLHF. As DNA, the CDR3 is TGTGCCAGCAGTCTTTTGGCAGGGGATTCACCCCTCCACTTT.

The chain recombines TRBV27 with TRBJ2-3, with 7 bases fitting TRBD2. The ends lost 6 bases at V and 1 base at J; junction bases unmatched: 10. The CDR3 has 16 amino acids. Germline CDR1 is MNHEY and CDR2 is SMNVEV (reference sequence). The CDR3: CASRSWGRAGTDTQYF. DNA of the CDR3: TGTGCCAGCAGGTCGTGGGGGAGGGCGGGCACAGATACGCAGTATTTT.

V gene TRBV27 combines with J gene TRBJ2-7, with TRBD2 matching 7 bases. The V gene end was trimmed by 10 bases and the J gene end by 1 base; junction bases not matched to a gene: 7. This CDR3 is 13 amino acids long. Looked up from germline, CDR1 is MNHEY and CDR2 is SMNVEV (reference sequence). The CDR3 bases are TGTGCCATTCCGGGACTAAAGTCCTACGAGCAGTACTTC. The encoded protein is CAIPGLKSYEQYF.